One T cell receptor beta chain is described in this entry. What it binds is unknown. This record belongs to a study of shared clonotypes between healthy human individuals. As for the study in general: The study used three CD4 naive, three CD4 memory, two CD8 naive and one CD8 memory plate per donor.

The length of the CDR3 is 16 residues. Deletions cut 3 bases from V and 6 bases from J, with 19 bases between. Per germline, CDR1 SGHRS and CDR2 YFSETQ. Using 200 ng DNA, some 30,000 T cell genomes, the sorted-subset replicate PCRs were run. TCRdb keeps only in-frame clones here, not all; method: immunoSEQ multiplex PCR. The profile shows millions of clones, 85% to 95% of them singletons. Study findings and constraints: The study generally estimated greater richness for naive than memory subsets. Represented diversity, genetic and exposure-history alike, was limited by few donors.

The sequence came from a man between 18 and 35 years old in good health. Material: naive CD4+ T cells sorted from blood. Subset meaning: CD45RA+ positively selected. The chain recombines TRBV5-1 with TRBJ2-1, with D possibly being TRBD2 (6 bases). CDR3 nucleotides: TGCGCCAGCAGCTCCCAGCCGGCTAGCGTAGGCAATGAGCAGTTCTTC. Amino acids: CASSSQPASVGNEQFF.